One sample yielded the 14 T cell receptor beta chains listed below, sequenced in a study of blood T cell repertoires in COVID-19. Data came from immunoSEQ multiplex PCR; TCRdb stores just in-frame clones and leaves some out. This sample yields around 500,000 clones, of which 70% to 90% are seen a single time; 3.2% belongs to the top ten. The sample comprised peripheral blood. All receptors come from a human donor in a cohort sampled during active COVID-19.

V usage is TRBV5-6 and J usage is TRBJ2-7; 7 positions match TRBD2. Per germline, CDR1 SGHDT and CDR2 YYEEEE. The ends lost 0 bases at V and 4 bases at J; junction bases unmatched: 10. This CDR3 is built from 16 residues. The CDR3 nucleotides read TGTGCCAGCAGCTTGGGTCTGGGTAGCGGGCCGTACGAGCAGTACTTC. It codes for CASSLGLGSGPYEQYF.

The CDR3: CASGGAEAFF. CDR3 nucleotide sequence: TGTGCCAGCGGTGGCGCTGAAGCTTTCTTT. The chain is built from TRBV2 and TRBJ1-1; D is unresolved. The CDR3 extends over 10 amino acids. Germline V gives CDR1 SNHLY, CDR2 FYNNEI. The ends were cut back, 8 bases at V and 6 bases at J, with 7 bases in the middle.

The gene calls are TRBV28 and TRBJ2-3, with 8 bases aligning to TRBD1. Germline V CDR1 and CDR2: MDHEN, SYDVKM. This CDR3 comprises 14 residues. After removal of 5 bases from V and 6 bases from J, the junction contained 7 bases not matched to a gene. CDR3 DNA: TGTGCCAGCAGTCGACAGGGGTCCAGTGATACGCAGTATTTT. Amino acids: CASSRQGSSDTQYF.

The gene calls are TRBV3-1 (or the pseudogene TRBV3-2) and TRBJ2-2; 7 bases agree with TRBD2. The CDR3 is 16 residues long. Per the germline V gene, CDR1 is LGHDT and CDR2 is YNNKEL (reference sequence). V dropped 7 bases and J dropped 7; count of bases not matched to a gene: 15. This chain's CDR3 is CASKGGRAVSGGELFF. In DNA, the CDR3 is TGTGCCAGCAAAGGTGGGAGGGCCGTTTCAGGCGGGGAGCTGTTTTTT.

In this sample, this clone turned up a few times. The chain couples TRBV10-1 to TRBJ2-2, with D possibly being TRBD1 (6 bases). The CDR3 consists of 14 residues. V was pared by 3 bases and J by 6 bases, with 11 bases between. Germline CDR1 and CDR2: WNHNN and SYGVQD (reference sequence). The DNA for the CDR3 is TGCGCCAGCAGTGAAGTAAGGGGGTCCGGGGAGCTGTTTTTT. It is translated as CASSEVRGSGELFF.

The gene calls are TRBV6-5 and TRBJ2-1; 11 bases are a match to TRBD2. Germline loops: CDR1 MNHEY, CDR2 SVGAGI. Trimming removed 8 bases from V and 4 bases from J; junction bases left unmatched: 7. The CDR3 runs 15 residues. In DNA form, the CDR3 reads TGTGCCAGCGCCCCGACTAGCGGGGTGTACAATGAGCAGTTCTTC. Translating gives CASAPTSGVYNEQFF.

This clone was detected only once. This chain uses TRBV4-1 with TRBJ2-5, with 13 bases identical to TRBD2. V lost 4 bases and J lost 3; bases outside the gene matches: 5. The CDR3 extends over 16 amino acids. The germline CDR1 and CDR2 sequences are MGHRA and YSYEKL. The CDR3 here is CASSLRGLAGEETQYF. The CDR3 nucleotides are TGCGCCAGCAGCCTGCGTGGACTAGCGGGAGAAGAGACCCAGTACTTC.

The rearrangement uses TRBV2 and TRBJ2-5, with TRBD1 as a possible D gene (7 bases). The V gene lost 7 bases and the J gene lost 5 bases, with 14 bases spanning the gap. There are 13 residues in the CDR3. Germline-derived CDR1 and CDR2 are SNHLY and FYNNEI. The CDR3 DNA sequence: TGTGCCAGCATTACAGGGGCGGGGGAGACCCAGTACTTC. This gives the protein CASITGAGETQYF.

The chain carries TRBV7-2 and TRBJ1-6; tentative D call: TRBD1 (6 bases). Trimming left V 5 bases short and J 7 bases short, with 18 bases between. The germline V gene encodes CDR1 SGHTA and CDR2 FQGNSA. The CDR3 contains 16 residues. CDR3 sequence (DNA): TGTGCCAGCAGCCAAAGAGGGGGTGCTTTAAATTCACCCCTCCACTTT. Protein: CASSQRGGALNSPLHF.

J is TRBJ2-1 and V is TRBV9; D is perhaps TRBD1 (5 bases). This CDR3 contains 15 residues. V lost 2 bases and J lost 3, with 12 bases in between. CDR1 and CDR2 (germline): SGDLS, YYNGEE. The CDR3 bases are TGTGCCAGCAGCGTTGCCTCGACAGTCTACAATGAGCAGTTCTTC. Its translation is CASSVASTVYNEQFF. The whole variable domain, filled in from reference TRBV9 and TRBJ2-1, reads DSGVTQTPKHLITATGQRVTLRCSPRSGDLSVYWYQQSLDQGLQFLIQYYNGEERAKGNILERFSAQQFPDLHSELNLSSLELGDSALYFCASSVASTVYNEQFFGPGTRLTVL.

V gene TRBV20-1 combines with J gene TRBJ1-2; D uncertain. Germline values: CDR1 DFQATT, CDR2 SNEGSKA (reference sequence). V was cut by 3 bases and J by 0 bases, with 11 bases left in between. This CDR3 contains 14 residues. The CDR3 protein is CSASNRGANYGYTF. The DNA for the CDR3 is TGCAGTGCTAGTAATCGCGGAGCTAACTATGGCTACACCTTC.

J is TRBJ2-1 and V is TRBV5-4; TRBD2 matches at 9 bases. V trimming: 3 bases; J trimming: 4 bases; junction bases outside the gene matches: 8. Per the germline V gene, CDR1 is SGHNT and CDR2 is YYREEE (reference sequence). This CDR3 comprises 16 residues. The CDR3 sequence: CASSYGRSGGYNEQFF. CDR3 coding DNA: TGTGCCAGCAGCTACGGCCGTAGCGGGGGTTACAATGAGCAGTTCTTC.

The chain is built from TRBV5-8 and TRBJ1-2; a possible D gene is TRBD1 (5 bases). This CDR3 comprises 15 residues. Germline assignment: CDR1 SGHTS and CDR2 YDEGEE. Trimming removed 4 bases at V and 0 bases at J, with 13 bases between. CDR3 bases: TGTGCCAGCAGCCTGGACACCGTTACTAACTATGGCTACACCTTC. Translating gives CASSLDTVTNYGYTF.

V usage is TRBV7-2 and J usage is TRBJ1-3; no reliable D call. The CDR3 runs 18 residues. V shed 2 bases and J shed 0 bases, with 17 bases lying between them. Germline V gene data show CDR1 as SGHTA and CDR2 as FQGNSA. The DNA of the CDR3 is TGTGCCAGCAGCTTAAGGGCGGGCAGTCGTAACTCTGGAAACACCATATATTTT. The encoded protein is CASSLRAGSRNSGNTIYF.